The clone carrying this T cell receptor (beta chain) has only a few counts. These data belong to a study of blood T cells in healthy people across ages. Total RNA extracted from each sample amounted to at least 6 micrograms. CDR1 and CDR2 (germline): SGHDT, YYEEEE. CDR3 size: 17 residues. The ends were cut back, 0 bases at V and 0 bases at J, with 15 bases in the middle. Alongside a J-beta primer mix, a sample-barcoded 5' primer served in a second PCR lasting about 7 to 12 cycles. TCRdb passed the 5' RACE reads through MiXCR, listing each CDR3 protein once. The table records 750,000 to 950,000 distinct CDR3 sequences, almost 30% of them present only once. The same sample was also studied in work on T cells of mothers and their children. As reported in that work: The sample comes from fewer than 10 healthy Caucasian donors: mothers and children. Sample barcodes plus 2-4 random nucleotides came from the M1S primer.

The chain couples TRBV5-6 to TRBJ1-2; weak D call: TRBD1 (5 bases). This receptor was obtained from a woman between 35 and 50 years old in good health. The sample consisted of blood. CDR3 in DNA: TGTGCCAGCAGCTTGGGAGGGACCTTGACCGCTAACTATGGCTACACCTTC. Amino acids: CASSLGGTLTANYGYTF.